These 8 T cell receptor beta chains share one sample of origin, sequenced in a study of cytomegalovirus exposure and HLA in healthy donors. The PCR had 60 Vbeta and 13 Jbeta primers. Some clones are missing from TCRdb's copy, which holds only in-frame ones; the method was immunoSEQ multiplex PCR. The sample carries 140,000 to 150,000 clones, roughly 79% recorded once. The source material was PBMCs. The receptor set was obtained from a woman aged 55-75 years in good health and CMV-seropositive.

CDR3 bases: TGTGCCACCCGACAGGGGGCAGGTTCACCCCTCCACTTT. This translates into CATRQGAGSPLHF. This chain links TRBV6-1 with TRBJ1-6; 10 nucleotides line up with TRBD1. There are 13 residues in the CDR3. The J segment lost 9 bases and the V segment lost 10 bases, leaving 6 bases of the junction unmatched. Germline CDR1 MNHNS, CDR2 SASEGT.

The J gene is TRBJ2-7, the V gene TRBV27; 11 bases agree with TRBD1. The CDR3 covers 15 residues. Germline-derived CDR1 and CDR2 are MNHEY and SMNVEV (reference sequence). The V and J ends lost 6 bases and 2 bases, in that order; junction bases with no gene match: 6. The CDR3 DNA reads TGTGCCAGCAGCCGCGGGACAGGGGGTACCTACGAGCAGTACTTC. Translated, it gives CASSRGTGGTYEQYF.

V and J are TRBV27 and TRBJ1-2; D call uncertain. Germline V gene lookup returns CDR1 MNHEY and CDR2 SMNVEV (reference sequence). This CDR3 is 12 amino acids long. Trimming took off 2 bases at V and 7 bases at J, with 8 bases between the two ends. CDR3 nucleotides: TGTGCCAGCAGTTTACGTGGAGGTGGCTACACCTTC. This gives the protein CASSLRGGGYTF.

This clone was detected only once. The rearrangement joins TRBV4-3 to TRBJ2-1, with 9 bases identical to TRBD2. V lost 4 bases, J lost 6 bases, and 13 bases stayed unmatched. The CDR3 runs 17 residues. The germline V gene has CDR1 LGHNA and CDR2 YSLEER. The CDR3 DNA reads as TGCGCCAGCAGCCCTACCCCGTTGGGTAGCGGGAGCAATGAGCAGTTCTTC. Its protein is CASSPTPLGSGSNEQFF.

The chain employs TRBV2 and TRBJ2-7, with 8 bases that match TRBD2. J lost 0 bases, V lost 3 bases, and 7 bases had no gene match. The germline CDR1 and CDR2 sequences are SNHLY and FYNNEI. This CDR3 region has 16 residues. The CDR3 reads CASSDMDTSGSYEQYF. In nucleotides, the CDR3 is TGTGCCAGCAGTGATATGGATACTAGCGGCTCCTACGAGCAGTACTTC. The full variable domain, rest sourced from reference TRBV2 and TRBJ2-7, is EPEVTQTPSHQVTQMGQEVILRCVPISNHLYFYWYRQILGQKVEFLVSFYNNEISEKSEIFDDQFSVERPDGSNFTLKIRSTKLEDSAMYFCASSDMDTSGSYEQYFGPGTRLTVT.

The gene calls are TRBV7-8 and TRBJ2-5; D unresolved. The J call may be wrong; the DNA end is better matched by TRBJ2-7. Germline V gives CDR1 SGHVS, CDR2 FQNEAQ. This CDR3 has 13 residues. The CDR3 sequence is CASSADTTYEQYF. CDR3 bases: TGTGCCAGCAGCGCGGATACCACCTACGAGCAGTACTTC.

The rearrangement links TRBV6-5 to TRBJ2-2; 8 bases agree with TRBD2. The CDR3 sequence is 15 residues long. V was pared by 8 bases and J by 5 bases, with 10 bases of the junction left unmatched. CDR1 MNHEY and CDR2 SVGAGI come from the germline V gene. The CDR3 region has the DNA TGTGCCAGCCAGACCGGGACTAGTAGGACCGGGGAGCTGTTTTTT. It yields the protein CASQTGTSRTGELFF.

The chain uses TRBV19 and TRBJ2-7; 9 nucleotides line up with TRBD1. V lost 6 bases and J lost 3; bases outside the gene matches: 18. CDR1 LNHDA and CDR2 SQIVND come from the germline V gene (reference sequence). The CDR3 runs 18 residues. CDR3 coding DNA: TGTGCCAGTAGACCAACAGGGGGCCCGGGGAGATCCTACTACGAGCAGTACTTC. This sequence encodes CASRPTGGPGRSYYEQYF.